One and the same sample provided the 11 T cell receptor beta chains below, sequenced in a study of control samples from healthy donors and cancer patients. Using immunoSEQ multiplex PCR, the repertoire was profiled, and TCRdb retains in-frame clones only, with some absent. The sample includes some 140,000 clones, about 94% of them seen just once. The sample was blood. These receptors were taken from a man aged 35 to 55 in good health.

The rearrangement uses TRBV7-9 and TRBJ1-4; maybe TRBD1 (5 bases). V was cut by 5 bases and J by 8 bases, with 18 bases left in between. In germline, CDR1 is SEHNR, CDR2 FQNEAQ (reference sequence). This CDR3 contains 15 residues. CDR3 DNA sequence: TGTGCCAGCAGCGGAGCGACCAGGGCTGAGGAAAAACTGTTTTTT. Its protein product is CASSGATRAEEKLFF.

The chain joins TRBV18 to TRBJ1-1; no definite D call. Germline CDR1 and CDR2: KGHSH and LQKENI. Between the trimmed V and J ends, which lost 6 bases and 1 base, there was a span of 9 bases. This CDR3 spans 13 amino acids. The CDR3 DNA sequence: TGTGCCAGCTCCCCGACAAGGAACACTGAAGCTTTCTTT. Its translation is CASSPTRNTEAFF. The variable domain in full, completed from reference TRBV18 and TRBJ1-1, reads NAGVMQNPRHLVRRRGQEARLRCSPMKGHSHVYWYRQLPEEGLKFMVYLQKENIIDESGMPKERFSAEFPKEGPSILRIQQVVRGDSAAYFCASSPTRNTEAFFGQGTRLTVV.

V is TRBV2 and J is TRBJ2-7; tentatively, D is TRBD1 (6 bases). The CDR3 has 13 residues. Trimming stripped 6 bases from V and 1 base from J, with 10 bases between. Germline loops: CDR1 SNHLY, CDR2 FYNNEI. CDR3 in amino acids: CASSLDRSYEQYF. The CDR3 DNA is TGTGCCAGCAGCTTGGACAGATCCTACGAGCAGTACTTC.

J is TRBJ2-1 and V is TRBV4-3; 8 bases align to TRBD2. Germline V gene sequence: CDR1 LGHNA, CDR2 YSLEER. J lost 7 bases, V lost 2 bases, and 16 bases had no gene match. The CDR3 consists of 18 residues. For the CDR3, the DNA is TGCGCCAGCAGCCAAATCCGAAGGTCGGGGGGGGCCCGGAATGAGCAGTTCTTC. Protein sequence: CASSQIRRSGGARNEQFF.

The CDR3 nucleotides read TGCAGCGTACGACAGGGGCCAAGGGATTCACCCCTCCACTTT. Translation gives CSVRQGPRDSPLHF. The chain employs TRBV29-1 and TRBJ1-6; TRBD1 aligns across 8 bases. Germline V gene data show CDR1 as SQVTM and CDR2 as ANQGSEA. CDR3 length: 14 amino acids. V shed 6 bases, J shed 8 bases, and the junction held 9 bases outside the gene matches.

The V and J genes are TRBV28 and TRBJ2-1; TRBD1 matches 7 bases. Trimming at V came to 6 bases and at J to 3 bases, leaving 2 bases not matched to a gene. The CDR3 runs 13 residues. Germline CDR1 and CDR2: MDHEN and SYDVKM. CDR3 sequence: CASSGQVYNEQFF. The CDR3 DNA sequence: TGTGCCAGCAGCGGACAGGTCTACAATGAGCAGTTCTTC. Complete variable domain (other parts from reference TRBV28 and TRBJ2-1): DVKVTQSSRYLVKRTGEKVFLECVQDMDHENMFWYRQDPGLGLRLIYFSYDVKMKEKGDIPEGYSVSREKKERFSLILESASTNQTSMYLCASSGQVYNEQFFGPGTRLTVL.

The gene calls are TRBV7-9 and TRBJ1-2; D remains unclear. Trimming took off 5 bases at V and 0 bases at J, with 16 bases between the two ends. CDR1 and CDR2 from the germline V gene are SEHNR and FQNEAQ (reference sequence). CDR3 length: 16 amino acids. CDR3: CASSLLPADANYGYTF. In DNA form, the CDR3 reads TGTGCCAGCAGCCTTCTCCCAGCCGACGCTAACTATGGCTACACCTTC. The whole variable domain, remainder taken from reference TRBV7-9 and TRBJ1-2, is DTGVSQNPRHKITKRGQNVTFRCDPISEHNRLYWYRQTLGQGPEFLTYFQNEAQLEKSRLLSDRFSAERPKGSFSTLEIQRTEQGDSAMYLCASSLLPADANYGYTFGSGTRLTVV.

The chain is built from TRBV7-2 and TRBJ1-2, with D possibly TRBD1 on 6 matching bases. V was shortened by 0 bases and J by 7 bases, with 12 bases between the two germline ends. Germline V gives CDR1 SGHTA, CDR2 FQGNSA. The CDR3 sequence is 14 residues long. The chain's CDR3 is CASSLAGGKGGYTF. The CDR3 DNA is TGTGCCAGCAGCTTAGCAGGGGGAAAGGGTGGCTACACCTTC. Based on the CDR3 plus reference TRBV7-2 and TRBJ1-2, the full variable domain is GAGVSQSPSNKVTEKGKDVELRCDPISGHTALYWYRQSLGQGLEFLIYFQGNSAPDKSGLPSDRFSAERTGGSVSTLTIQRTQQEDSAVYLCASSLAGGKGGYTFGSGTRLTVV.

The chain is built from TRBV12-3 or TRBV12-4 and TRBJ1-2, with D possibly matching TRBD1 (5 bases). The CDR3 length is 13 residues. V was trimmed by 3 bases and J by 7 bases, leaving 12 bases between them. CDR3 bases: TGTGCCAGCAGTTTGTCCGAGGGGAGTGGCTACACCTTC. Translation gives CASSLSEGSGYTF.

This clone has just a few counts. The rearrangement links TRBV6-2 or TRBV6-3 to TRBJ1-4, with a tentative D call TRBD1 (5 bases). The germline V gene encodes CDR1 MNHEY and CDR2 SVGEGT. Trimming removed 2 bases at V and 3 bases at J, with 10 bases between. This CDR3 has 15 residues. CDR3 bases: TGTGCCAGCAGTTACCGCCGGGACTCTAATGAAAAACTGTTTTTT. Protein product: CASSYRRDSNEKLFF.

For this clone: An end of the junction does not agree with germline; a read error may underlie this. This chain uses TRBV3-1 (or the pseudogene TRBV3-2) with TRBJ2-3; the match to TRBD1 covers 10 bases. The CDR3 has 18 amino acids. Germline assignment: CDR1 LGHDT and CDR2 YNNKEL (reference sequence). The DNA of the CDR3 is TGTGCCGGCAGCCTCGGGACAGGGGCTCCCCGAAACACAGATACGCAGTATTTT. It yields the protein CAGSLGTGAPRNTDTQYF.